Described below is a single T cell receptor (beta chain) sequence and its context. Per the study methods: Cell counts per sample came from amplifying reference gene primers. The table came from immunoSEQ multiplex PCR; TCRdb's copy has only in-frame clones and leaves some out. Clonal size and the V and J genes are those of that table, whereas D and trimming came from the DNA. The table has over 150,000 clones, 85% to 90% seen once; the top ten hold about 9.3%. Trimming removed 2 bases at V and 5 bases at J, with 13 bases between. The germline gives CDR1 LNHDA, CDR2 SQIVND (reference sequence). The CDR3 loop spans 15 amino acids. This entry belongs to a study of blood T cell repertoires in COVID-19. The wider study: Donors in the United States, Italy and Spain gave samples during acute or convalescent COVID-19.

The chain links TRBV19 to TRBJ2-1; tentative D call: TRBD2 (6 bases). Sequenced material: peripheral blood. The clonotype originates from a woman between 65 and 79 years old with COVID-19, enrolled during active disease. The CDR3 nucleotides read TGTGCCAGTAGTATACGGAGGGGTACTAACAATGAGCAGTTCTTC. Protein sequence: CASSIRRGTNNEQFF.